Below, 18 T cell receptor beta chains from the same sample are listed, as sequenced in a study of T cell repertoires in cytomegalovirus infection. Using its own MiXCR run on the reads, TCRdb lists one record per CDR3 protein. The sample shows 80,000 or so distinct CDR3 sequences, 35% to 45% of them seen only once. No antigen has been assigned to these receptors. Specimen: CD8+ T cells from cultured PBMCs, collected from culture after CMV antigen stimulation. The origin of the receptors is a human donor in good health (CMV status not recorded). Some clones in this sample may be carry-over from other donors' samples.

This chain joins TRBV6-1 and TRBJ2-1, with 12 bases that match TRBD2. With V trimmed by 8 bases and J by 8 bases, 13 bases remained unmatched. CDR3 size: 16 residues. The germline CDR1 and CDR2 sequences are MNHNS and SASEGT. This CDR3 is CASARLAGAEGDEQFF. DNA of the CDR3: TGTGCCAGCGCTCGACTAGCGGGGGCCGAGGGCGATGAGCAGTTCTTC.

This clonotype appeared a few times. The V call is TRBV18, the J call TRBJ1-1; D ambiguous. Germline V CDR1 and CDR2: KGHSH, LQKENI. V was pared by 4 bases and J by 5 bases, with 8 bases between. The CDR3 runs 12 residues. The CDR3 region has the DNA TGTGCCAGCTCACTTGAGCAAACTGAAGCTTTCTTT. It codes for CASSLEQTEAFF. Drawing the rest from reference TRBV18 and TRBJ1-1, the complete variable domain is NAGVMQNPRHLVRRRGQEARLRCSPMKGHSHVYWYRQLPEEGLKFMVYLQKENIIDESGMPKERFSAEFPKEGPSILRIQQVVRGDSAAYFCASSLEQTEAFFGQGTRLTVV.

This clonotype appeared once. The chain has TRBV6-5 and TRBJ1-3; no firm D call. Germline lookup yields CDR1 MNHEY and CDR2 SVGAGI. The V end lost 10 bases, the J end lost 4 bases, and 8 bases lay between the germline ends. There are 11 residues in the CDR3. CDR3 sequence (DNA): TGTGCCACCCAACAGGGAAACACCATATATTTT. Its translation is CATQQGNTIYF.

This clonotype was counted only a few times. V gene TRBV15 combines with J gene TRBJ1-2; 10 bases fit TRBD1. The CDR3 loop spans 16 amino acids. CDR1 and CDR2 (germline): LNHNV, YYDKDF (reference sequence). V shed 3 bases and J 6 bases; nucleotides not matched to a gene: 10. This CDR3 is CATSSSDRGLLNGYTF. In nucleotides, the CDR3 is TGTGCCACCAGCAGCTCTGACAGGGGGCTTCTGAATGGCTACACCTTC.

This clonotype was seen once. The chain links TRBV6-5 to TRBJ1-6; tentative D call: TRBD1 (6 bases). The CDR3 extends over 14 amino acids. Germline V CDR1 and CDR2: MNHEY, SVGAGI. The V and J ends lost 5 bases and 6 bases respectively, with 11 bases between them. The chain's CDR3 is CASSAGTFNSPLHF. The CDR3 DNA follows: TGTGCCAGCAGTGCAGGGACATTTAATTCACCCCTCCACTTT.

This clonotype was seen just once. The chain is built from TRBV7-4 and TRBJ2-7, with D uncertain. This CDR3 region has 13 residues. Trimming shortened V by 3 bases and J by 2 bases, and 8 bases separated the two germline ends. CDR1 and CDR2 from the germline V gene are SGHVT and SQSDAQ. The CDR3 DNA follows: TGTGCCAGCAGCTTCCCCGGGCCCTACGAGCAGTACTTC. Its protein is CASSFPGPYEQYF.

This clonotype came up a few times. The chain employs TRBV6-5 and TRBJ2-2; the match to TRBD2 covers 11 bases. The J segment lost 5 bases and the V segment lost 5 bases, leaving 4 bases of the junction unmatched. The CDR3 runs to 15 residues. Germline CDR1 is MNHEY and CDR2 is SVGAGI. CDR3 loop: CASSTGTSGTGELFF. The DNA of the CDR3 is TGTGCCAGCAGTACCGGGACTAGCGGAACCGGGGAGCTGTTTTTT.

The chain combines TRBV11-2 with TRBJ2-3; TRBD2 is a possible D gene (5 bases). CDR3 length: 15 amino acids. Per the germline V gene, CDR1 is SGHAT and CDR2 is FQNNGV. V lost 5 bases to trimming and J lost 2 bases, with 14 bases between them. CDR3 protein: CASSREGHLTDTQYF. The CDR3 DNA reads as TGTGCCAGCAGCCGAGAGGGTCATCTCACAGATACGCAGTATTTT.

The J gene is TRBJ1-2, the V gene TRBV6-5; the match to TRBD1 covers 8 bases. CDR1 and CDR2 (germline): MNHEY, SVGAGI. CDR3 length equals 17 residues. Losses at the gene ends were 1 base for V and 8 bases for J; bases not matched to a gene: 15. The CDR3, as DNA: TGTGCCAGCAGTTACTACCCCACCGACAGGGGACTTTCGGGCTACACCTTC. It yields the protein CASSYYPTDRGLSGYTF.

In this sample, this clonotype turned up a few times. This chain links TRBV11-1 with TRBJ1-1; no reliable D call. Per the germline V gene, CDR1 is SGHAT and CDR2 is FQDESV (reference sequence). V was shortened by 3 bases and J by 2 bases, with 4 bases between the two germline ends. The CDR3 is made up of 12 amino acids. CDR3 protein: CASSLDNTEAFF. The CDR3, as DNA: TGTGCCAGCAGCTTGGACAACACTGAAGCTTTCTTT. The variable domain in full, completed from reference TRBV11-1 and TRBJ1-1, reads EAEVAQSPRYKITEKSQAVAFWCDPISGHATLYWYRQILGQGPELLVQFQDESVVDDSQLPKDRFSAERLKGVDSTLKIQPAELGDSAMYLCASSLDNTEAFFGQGTRLTVV.

Only a few counts were recorded for this clonotype. The V and J genes are TRBV20-1 and TRBJ2-3; D remains unclear. The CDR3 loop spans 16 amino acids. V lost 0 bases to trimming and J lost 0 bases, with 13 bases between them. From germline, CDR1 is DFQATT and CDR2 SNEGSKA (reference sequence). The CDR3 loop reads CSARDDTLMSTDTQYF. CDR3 sequence (DNA): TGCAGTGCTAGAGATGATACTCTAATGAGCACAGATACGCAGTATTTT.

As concerns this clonotype: One junction end disagrees with the germline gene, perhaps due to a read error. The chain recombines TRBV5-3 with TRBJ2-3; D might be TRBD2 (6 bases). TRBV5-3 is flagged as an ORF with uncertain function. This CDR3 is built from 16 residues. The CDR3 nucleotides read TGTGCCAGCAGCTTGGCGGGGTTGAGACGCACAGATACGCAGTATTTT. Translating it yields CASSLAGLRRTDTQYF.

This chain uses TRBV11-3 with TRBJ2-1; D call uncertain. The germline V gene has CDR1 SGHNT and CDR2 YENEEA. Trimming stripped 5 bases from V and 2 bases from J, with 10 bases between. The CDR3 length is 14 residues. The CDR3 loop reads CASSPNPAYNEQFF. CDR3 coding DNA: TGTGCCAGCAGCCCAAATCCGGCCTACAATGAGCAGTTCTTC.

The V and J genes are TRBV2 and TRBJ2-5, with D hard to call. The germline CDR1 and CDR2 sequences are SNHLY and FYNNEI. V was clipped by 5 bases and J by 2 bases, with 12 bases between them. This CDR3 contains 14 residues. This CDR3 reads CASSKDTSQETQYF. CDR3 in DNA: TGTGCCAGCAGTAAAGACACGTCTCAAGAGACCCAGTACTTC.

This rearrangement joins TRBV7-6 to TRBJ2-7; no reliable D call. CDR1 SGHVS and CDR2 FNYEAQ come from the germline V gene. V lost 7 bases and J 3 bases, leaving 13 bases between the germline ends. CDR3 length: 13 amino acids. CDR3 sequence reads: CASTPPGHYEQYF. The CDR3, as DNA: TGTGCCAGCACCCCACCGGGCCACTACGAGCAGTACTTC.

As DNA, the CDR3 is TGTGCCAGCAGCTTCTCGGACAGCTATGGCTACACCTTC. This codes for CASSFSDSYGYTF. This chain joins TRBV7-2 and TRBJ1-2; D might be TRBD1 (6 bases). The V and J ends lost 3 bases and 4 bases respectively, with 9 bases between them. This CDR3 has 13 amino acids. Germline V CDR1 and CDR2: SGHTA, FQGNSA.

The chain uses TRBV10-3 and TRBJ1-2; D is ambiguous. CDR1 ENHRY and CDR2 SYGVKD come from the germline V gene. This CDR3 is 14 amino acids long. V was pared by 0 bases and J by 8 bases, with 13 bases between. CDR3 nucleotides: TGTGCCATCAGTGAGTCAGCCCTCCTAGAGGGCTACACCTTC. Amino acids: CAISESALLEGYTF.

This clonotype was detected many times. J is TRBJ2-7 and V is TRBV7-6; D not resolved. The CDR3 runs to 13 residues. V was clipped by 5 bases and J by 1 base, with 9 bases between them. The germline V gene has CDR1 SGHVS and CDR2 FNYEAQ. CDR3 sequence (DNA): TGTGCCAGCAGCCCAAGTGGGTCCTACGAGCAGTACTTC. Translated, it gives CASSPSGSYEQYF. The full variable domain, rest sourced from reference TRBV7-6 and TRBJ2-7, is GAGVSQSPRYKVTKRGQDVALRCDPISGHVSLYWYRQALGQGPEFLTYFNYEAQQDKSGLPNDRFSAERPEGSISTLTIQRTEQRDSAMYRCASSPSGSYEQYFGPGTRLTVT.